This T cell receptor (beta chain) was profiled in a study of cytomegalovirus exposure and HLA in healthy donors. Study outcomes and limitations: A further, later analysis showed that HLA-associated TCR beta chains (compared with equally common others) were more clonally expanded. Later analysis associated a missense DCLRE1C variant with TCR beta V- and J-gene trimming.

With respect to this clone: Its specificity is not known.

The primer mix had 60 Vbeta and 13 Jbeta primers. Sequenced by immunoSEQ multiplex PCR; TCRdb stores in-frame clones only, minus some. Altogether approximately 140,000 clones are present, approximately 80% being singletons, with the ten largest covering just over 5%. V shed 3 bases, J shed 9 bases, and the junction held 11 bases outside the gene matches. The CDR3 totals 16 residues. Germline V gives CDR1 SGHNT, CDR2 YYREEE (reference sequence). All donors participated as healthy donors of bone marrow. Unrecorded immune exposure was likely among donors, who were nominally healthy when sampled. The chain joins TRBV5-4 to TRBJ2-3; the match to TRBD2 covers 12 bases. The sample comprised PBMCs. The clonotype originates from a male donor in good health and CMV-seronegative. The CDR3 region has the DNA TGTGCCAGCAGCTCGACTAGCGGGGGCCGAGGGGAAACGCAGTATTTT. Protein sequence: CASSSTSGGRGETQYF.